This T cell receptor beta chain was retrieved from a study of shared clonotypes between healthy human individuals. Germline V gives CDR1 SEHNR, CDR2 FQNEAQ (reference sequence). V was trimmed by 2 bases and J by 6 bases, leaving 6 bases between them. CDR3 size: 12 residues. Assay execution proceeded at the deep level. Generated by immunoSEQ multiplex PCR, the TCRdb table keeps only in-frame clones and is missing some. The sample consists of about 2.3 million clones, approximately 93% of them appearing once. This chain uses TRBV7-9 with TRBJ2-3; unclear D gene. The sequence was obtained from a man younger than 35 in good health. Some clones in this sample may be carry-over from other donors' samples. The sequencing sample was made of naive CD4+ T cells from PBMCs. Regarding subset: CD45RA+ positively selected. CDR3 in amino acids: CASSLYGDTQYF. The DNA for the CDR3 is TGTGCCAGCAGCTTATACGGGGATACGCAGTATTTT.